The 2 T cell receptor beta chains below come from one sample, sequenced in a study of radiotherapy plus CTLA-4 blockade in lung cancer. Method: immunoSEQ multiplex PCR; TCRdb's copy keeps in-frame clones and lacks some. This table has 85,000 to 100,000 clones, approximately 86% appearing once. The sample consisted of peripheral blood, taken from a patient treated with radiotherapy plus ipilimumab. These receptors were taken from a human donor with non-small cell lung cancer that progressed on radiotherapy plus ipilimumab.

This clone was picked up one time. The rearrangement joins TRBV13 to TRBJ1-1; no clear D gene. Germline assignment: CDR1 PRHDT and CDR2 FYEKMQ (reference sequence). This CDR3 has 13 amino acids. The V and J ends lost 4 bases and 0 bases respectively, with 6 bases between them. This CDR3 is CASSSLVNTEAFF. The DNA for the CDR3 is TGTGCCAGCAGCTCGCTAGTGAACACTGAAGCTTTCTTT. Full variable domain (remainder filled in from reference TRBV13 and TRBJ1-1): AAGVIQSPRHLIKEKRETATLKCYPIPRHDTVYWYQQGPGQDPQFLISFYEKMQSDKGSIPDRFSAQQFSDYHSELNMSSLELGDSALYFCASSSLVNTEAFFGQGTRLTVV.

This clone has a single count. The genes are TRBV6-4 and TRBJ2-1; 13 nucleotides agree with TRBD2. Germline loops: CDR1 MRHNA, CDR2 SNTAGT. The junction had 7 bases not matched to a gene; V was cut back by 6 bases and J by 5 bases. CDR3 length: 16 residues. CDR3 nucleotide sequence: TGTGCCAGCAGCCTAAGACTAGCGGGAGGCCACAATGAGCAGTTCTTC. Translating gives CASSLRLAGGHNEQFF.